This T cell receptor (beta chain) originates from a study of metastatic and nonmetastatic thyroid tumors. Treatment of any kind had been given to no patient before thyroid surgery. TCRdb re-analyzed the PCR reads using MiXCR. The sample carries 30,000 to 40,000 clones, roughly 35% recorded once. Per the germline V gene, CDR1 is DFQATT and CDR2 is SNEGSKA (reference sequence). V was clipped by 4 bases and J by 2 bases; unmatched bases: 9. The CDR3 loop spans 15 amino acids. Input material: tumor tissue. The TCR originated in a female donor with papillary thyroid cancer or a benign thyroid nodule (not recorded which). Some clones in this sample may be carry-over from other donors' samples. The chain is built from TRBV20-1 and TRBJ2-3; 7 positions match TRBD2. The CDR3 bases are TGCAGTGCTAAAATGGGCCTAGCGGACACAGATACGCAGTATTTT. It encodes CSAKMGLADTDTQYF.